Shown below are 8 T cell receptor beta chains from a single sample sequenced in a study of shared clonotypes between healthy human individuals. Selected positively for CCR7 and CD45RO-negative, naive CD8 cells excluded terminally differentiated effector memory CD45RA+ cells. Measured with immunoSEQ multiplex PCR; TCRdb has only the in-frame clones, and not every one. The table lists roughly 770,000 clones, about 96% of them singletons. Sequencing input: naive CD8+ T cells sorted from blood. Source of these receptors: a man aged 30 to 39 in good health.

The chain couples TRBV2 to TRBJ2-3; 12 bases map to TRBD1. Looked up from germline, CDR1 is SNHLY and CDR2 is FYNNEI. V lost 6 bases and J lost 2; bases outside the gene matches: 6. The CDR3 sequence is 16 residues long. The CDR3 reads CASRPGTGGDTDTQYF. The CDR3 nucleotides read TGTGCCAGCAGGCCAGGGACAGGGGGCGACACAGATACGCAGTATTTT. Complete variable domain (other parts from reference TRBV2 and TRBJ2-3): EPEVTQTPSHQVTQMGQEVILRCVPISNHLYFYWYRQILGQKVEFLVSFYNNEISEKSEIFDDQFSVERPDGSNFTLKIRSTKLEDSAMYFCASRPGTGGDTDTQYFGPGTRLTVL.

About this clone: Within the sample, other DNA sequences also encode this same CDR3. J is TRBJ2-7 and V is TRBV7-9; no clear D gene. V lost 5 bases and J lost 4, with 9 bases in between. This CDR3 is 12 amino acids long. Germline V gene sequence: CDR1 SEHNR, CDR2 FQNEAQ (reference sequence). The CDR3 protein is CASSPNPYEQYF. CDR3 nucleotide sequence: TGTGCCAGCAGCCCCAATCCATACGAGCAGTACTTC.

To note about this clone: The same CDR3 arises from other DNA sequences in this sample as well. The genes are TRBV7-9 and TRBJ2-1; D not certain. Per the germline V gene, CDR1 is SEHNR and CDR2 is FQNEAQ (reference sequence). The CDR3 sequence is 13 residues long. Trimming left V 2 bases short and J 5 bases short, with 7 bases between. The CDR3 DNA follows: TGTGCCAGCAGCTTACCCAATAACAATGAGCAGTTCTTC. It codes for CASSLPNNNEQFF.

The V call is TRBV5-5, the J call TRBJ2-7, with TRBD1 matching over 8 bases. CDR3 length equals 14 residues. Germline CDR1 and CDR2: SGHKS and YYEKEE (reference sequence). V lost 4 bases, J lost 3 bases, and 6 bases stayed unmatched. The CDR3 bases are TGTGCCAGCAGCGCGGGACAGGACAACTACGAGCAGTACTTC. It specifies CASSAGQDNYEQYF.

The chain is built from TRBV4-3 and TRBJ1-5, with D uncertain. CDR3 length: 13 residues. Germline V lookup: CDR1 LGHNA, CDR2 YSLEER. V shed 2 bases and J shed 7 bases, with 9 bases lying between them. The CDR3: CASSQWAGQPQHF. The DNA for the CDR3 is TGCGCCAGCAGCCAATGGGCGGGGCAGCCCCAGCATTTT.

This chain connects TRBV9 to TRBJ2-1; 9 bases agree with TRBD2. V shed 0 bases and J 4 bases; nucleotides not matched to a gene: 2. The germline V gene encodes CDR1 SGDLS and CDR2 YYNGEE. CDR3 length: 15 amino acids. The CDR3 coding sequence is TGTGCCAGCAGCGTAGTCAGCGGGAGGTACAATGAGCAGTTCTTC. Its protein product is CASSVVSGRYNEQFF.

This CDR3 reads CASSQVQGSEQYF. The CDR3 DNA sequence: TGCGCCAGCAGCCAAGTGCAGGGGTCCGAGCAGTACTTC. The gene calls are TRBV4-1 and TRBJ2-7; D may be TRBD1 (6 bases). V dropped 1 base and J dropped 6 bases, with 10 bases sitting between them. The CDR3 runs 13 residues. CDR1 is MGHRA and CDR2 is YSYEKL in the germline V gene.

The CDR3 loop is CASSLAESGTDTQYF. The CDR3 bases are TGCGCCAGCAGCTTGGCCGAGAGTGGCACAGATACGCAGTATTTT. The chain uses TRBV5-1 and TRBJ2-3; D is uncertain. The CDR3 extends over 15 amino acids. Deletions cut 0 bases from V and 1 base from J, with 9 bases between. The germline gives CDR1 SGHRS, CDR2 YFSETQ.